A single sample gave rise to the 15 T cell receptor beta chains below, sequenced in a study of T cell repertoires in cytomegalovirus infection (dated by TCRdb to 2018 to 2020). Sequencing was carried out with an Illumina HiSeq 1500. The public sequencing data were trimmed at Q25 with fastp and processed into clonotypes with MiXCR by TCRdb, which kept only in-frame beta chains. Every entry covers one CDR3 protein and lists the most common genes and DNA from its rows. This sample comprises approximately 550,000 distinct CDR3 sequences, about 15% of them detected only once. The ten largest clonotypes hold under 30% of the sample. Sequenced sample: CD8+ T cells from PBMCs. The receptor set was obtained from a human donor in good health (CMV status not recorded). Some clones in this sample may be carry-over from other donors' samples.

Regarding this clonotype: A much larger clone lies one base from this, so it may be a read error. The chain joins TRBV7-3 to TRBJ2-2, with D possibly TRBD2 on 6 matching bases. Looked up from germline, CDR1 is SGHTA and CDR2 is FQGTGA. The CDR3 has 13 residues. The CDR3 spells CANGGPNTGVLFF. The CDR3 DNA reads as TGTGCCAACGGAGGGCCGAACACCGGGGTGCTGTTTTTT. The full variable domain, rest sourced from reference TRBV7-3 and TRBJ2-2, is GAGVSQTPSNKVTEKGKYVELRCDPISGHTALYWYRQSLGQGPEFLIYFQGTGAADDSGLPNDRFFAVRPEGSVSTLKIQRTERGDSAVYLCANGGPNTGVLFFGEGSRLTVL.

With regard to this clonotype: The germline gene is not matched at one end of the junction; a read error may be the cause. CDR3 region: CASSIPTGDWRF. As DNA, the CDR3 is TGTGCCAGTAGTATACCTACAGGGGATTGGCGATTT. This chain uses TRBV19 with TRBJ1-1; TRBD1 aligns across 7 bases. The CDR3 totals 12 residues. Germline V gene data show CDR1 as LNHDA and CDR2 as SQIVND (reference sequence).

The chain couples TRBV15 to TRBJ2-5, with D possibly called TRBD1 or TRBD2 (5 bases each). Deletions cut 4 bases from V and 0 bases from J, with 9 bases between. Germline CDR1 and CDR2: LNHNV and YYDKDF (reference sequence). This CDR3 has 14 amino acids. The CDR3 sequence: CATSTRENQETQYF. CDR3 nucleotide sequence: TGTGCCACCAGCACCAGGGAGAACCAAGAGACCCAGTACTTC.

This clonotype has at least ten counts. This chain uses TRBV6-5 with TRBJ2-1; 9 positions match TRBD2. Trimming removed 4 bases from V and 3 bases from J; junction bases left unmatched: 7. From germline, CDR1 is MNHEY and CDR2 SVGAGI. This CDR3 is 16 amino acids long. The CDR3 DNA reads as TGTGCCAGCAGTTCCCCGCGGGAGGGTTTCTACAATGAGCAGTTCTTC. It yields the protein CASSSPREGFYNEQFF.

This clonotype was observed a handful of times. The chain is built from TRBV5-1 and TRBJ2-3; 13 bases fit TRBD2. Germline assignment: CDR1 SGHRS and CDR2 YFSETQ. CDR3 length equals 17 residues. The trim removed 4 bases at V and 2 bases at J, leaving 7 bases unmatched. The chain's CDR3 is CASSTPGLAGPTDTQYF. CDR3 bases: TGCGCCAGCAGCACCCCGGGACTAGCGGGGCCCACAGATACGCAGTATTTT. Drawing the rest from reference TRBV5-1 and TRBJ2-3, the complete variable domain is KAGVTQTPRYLIKTRGQQVTLSCSPISGHRSVSWYQQTPGQGLQFLFEYFSETQRNKGNFPGRFSGRQFSNSRSEMNVSTLELGDSALYLCASSTPGLAGPTDTQYFGPGTRLTVL.

This clonotype was observed many times. CDR3 nucleotide sequence: TGTGCCAGCAGTGAAAAGGCTAGCGGGGGTCGGAATGAGCAGTTCTTC. Amino acid sequence: CASSEKASGGRNEQFF. The chain uses TRBV2 and TRBJ2-1; the match to TRBD2 covers 10 bases. The V and J ends lost 2 bases and 7 bases, in that order; junction bases with no gene match: 8. CDR1 SNHLY and CDR2 FYNNEI come from the germline V gene. This CDR3 comprises 16 residues.

At least ten counts were recorded for this clonotype. V and J are TRBV29-1 and TRBJ2-1; 9 nucleotides agree with TRBD2. CDR1 and CDR2 (germline): SQVTM, ANQGSEA. V gave up 1 base and J gave up 6 bases; unmatched junction bases: 7. CDR3 length: 15 amino acids. The CDR3 is CSVEGPSGMINEQFF. In nucleotides, the CDR3 is TGCAGCGTTGAAGGTCCTAGCGGGATGATCAATGAGCAGTTCTTC.

This clonotype has at least ten counts. The chain uses TRBV4-2 and TRBJ2-6, with 8 positions matching TRBD2. The trim removed 1 base at V and 3 bases at J, leaving 8 bases unmatched. The CDR3 is made up of 18 amino acids. The germline gives CDR1 LGHNA, CDR2 YNFKEQ. CDR3 DNA sequence: TGTGCCAGCAGCCAAGGGGGACTAGGGTTTGATGGGGCCAACGTCCTGACTTTC. Its translation is CASSQGGLGFDGANVLTF.

This clonotype was seen only a few times. The CDR3 reads CATSRDRVLSYNSPLHF. CDR3 coding DNA: TGTGCCACCAGCAGGGACAGGGTTTTGTCCTATAATTCACCCCTCCACTTT. The V gene is TRBV15, the J gene TRBJ1-6, with 8 bases identical to TRBD1. CDR1 and CDR2 (germline): LNHNV, YYDKDF (reference sequence). The V and J ends lost 3 bases and 1 base, in that order; junction bases with no gene match: 5. The CDR3 extends over 17 amino acids.

The rearrangement joins TRBV5-1 to TRBJ1-2, with D unresolved. Between the trimmed V and J ends, which lost 7 bases and 4 bases, there was a span of 8 bases. CDR1 and CDR2 from the germline V gene are SGHRS and YFSETQ. The CDR3 is 11 residues long. CDR3 in amino acids: CASGGIYGYTF. The CDR3 nucleotides read TGCGCCAGCGGCGGGATCTATGGCTACACCTTC.

In the case of this clonotype: This may arise from a read error, as a much more abundant clone is one base away. This sequence joins TRBV25-1 and TRBJ2-5, with a possible D match to TRBD2 (5 bases). CDR3 length: 13 residues. Per the germline V gene, CDR1 is MGHDK and CDR2 is SYGVNS. This chain's CDR3 is CASSVGGGETQCF. The CDR3 DNA is TGTGCCAGCAGTGTCGGTGGTGGGGAGACCCAGTGCTTC.

V is TRBV27 and J is TRBJ1-2; 10 bases match TRBD1. J lost 8 bases, V lost 10 bases, and 10 bases had no gene match. There are 13 residues in the CDR3. Germline V gene sequence: CDR1 MNHEY, CDR2 SMNVEV (reference sequence). The CDR3 loop reads CATSGDRGGGYTF. The CDR3 coding sequence is TGTGCCACCTCGGGGGACAGGGGCGGCGGCTACACCTTC.

This clonotype was found many times. This rearrangement joins TRBV4-1 to TRBJ1-4; 7 bases align to TRBD1. Trimming cost V 4 bases and J 8 bases; bases outside gene matches: 10. CDR1 and CDR2 (germline): MGHRA, YSYEKL. The CDR3 has 15 amino acids. The CDR3 reads CASSRNRGMDEKLFF. DNA of the CDR3: TGCGCCAGCAGCCGAAACAGGGGAATGGACGAAAAACTGTTTTTT.

This clonotype showed up many times. The V gene is TRBV11-2, the J gene TRBJ2-1; TRBD2 aligns across 11 bases. V dropped 2 bases and J dropped 4; count of bases not matched to a gene: 7. Germline V gene lookup returns CDR1 SGHAT and CDR2 FQNNGV. The CDR3 totals 17 residues. The CDR3 region is CASSLPTSGVTYNEQFF. DNA of the CDR3: TGTGCCAGCAGCTTACCGACTAGCGGGGTGACTTACAATGAGCAGTTCTTC.

Many counts were recorded for this clonotype. The chain carries TRBV10-3 and TRBJ1-5, with D possibly being TRBD1 (5 bases). Per germline, CDR1 ENHRY and CDR2 SYGVKD. The CDR3 contains 14 residues. Between the trimmed V and J ends, which lost 4 bases and 9 bases, there was a span of 16 bases. CDR3 nucleotides: TGTGCCATCAGTGTGGGGGACGGGGATCGGCCCCAGCATTTT. Its translation is CAISVGDGDRPQHF.